This T cell receptor beta chain was documented in a study of T cell responses to AZD1222 COVID-19 vaccine. Turning to this clone: Its antigen remains unidentified.

Study results and limitations: Targeting of unmutated variant regions was reportedly seen in nearly half of spike-specific TCRs.

Sequencing used immunoSEQ multiplex PCR; TCRdb keeps in-frame clones, though not all of them. The sample lists 100,000 to 150,000 clones; 80% to 90% were seen once. The sequence came from an adult in good health. The sample in question was peripheral blood, obtained on day 0 of AZD1222 vaccination.

The DNA for the CDR3 is TGTGCCAGCAGCCCTGGACTAGCGGGGTCCTCCTACAATGAGCAGTTCTTC. Translated, it gives CASSPGLAGSSYNEQFF. The chain couples TRBV5-4 to TRBJ2-1; the match to TRBD2 covers 12 bases. The trim removed 4 bases at V and 0 bases at J, leaving 5 bases unmatched. Per the germline V gene, CDR1 is SGHNT and CDR2 is YYREEE (reference sequence). The CDR3 length is 17 residues.